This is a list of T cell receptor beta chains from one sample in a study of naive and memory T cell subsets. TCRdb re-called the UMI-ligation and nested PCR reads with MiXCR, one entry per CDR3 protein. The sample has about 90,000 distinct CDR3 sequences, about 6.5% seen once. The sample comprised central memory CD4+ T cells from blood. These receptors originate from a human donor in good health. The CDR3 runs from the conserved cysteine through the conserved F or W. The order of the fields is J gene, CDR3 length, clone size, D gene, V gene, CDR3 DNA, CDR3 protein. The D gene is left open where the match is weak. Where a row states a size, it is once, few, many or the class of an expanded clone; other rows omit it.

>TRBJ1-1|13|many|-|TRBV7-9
TGTGCCAGCAGCTTATCAAGTGTCCCTGAAGCTTTCTTT
CASSLSSVPEAFF
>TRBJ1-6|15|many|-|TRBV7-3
TGTGCCAGCAGCTTGAGAGGGACATTCGATTCACCCCTCCACTTT
CASSLRGTFDSPLHF
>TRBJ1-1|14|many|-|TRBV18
TGTGCCAGCTCACCCCGGGCAGGGGTCACTGAAGCTTTCTTT
CASSPRAGVTEAFF
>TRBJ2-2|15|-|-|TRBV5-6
TGTGCCAGCAGCTTACCGGGCGCGAACACCGGGGAGCTGTTTTTT
CASSLPGANTGELFF
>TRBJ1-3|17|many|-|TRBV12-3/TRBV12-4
TGTGCCAGCAGTTTGGATAGGGACCATTTCTCTGGAAACACCATATATTTT
CASSLDRDHFSGNTIYF
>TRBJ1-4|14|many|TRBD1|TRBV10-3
TGTGCCATCAGTGACGGACAGGGACATGAAAAACTGTTTTTT
CAISDGQGHEKLFF
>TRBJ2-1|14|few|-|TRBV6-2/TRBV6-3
TGTGCCAGCAGTTACGGTCGGCGGCACAATGAGCAGTTCTTC
CASSYGRRHNEQFF
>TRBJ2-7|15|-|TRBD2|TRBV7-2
TGTGCCAGCAATTGGGTGTCAACGGGGGGAGACGAGCAGTACTTC
CASNWVSTGGDEQYF
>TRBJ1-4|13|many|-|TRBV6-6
TGTGCCAGCAAAGATACAGGGAATGAAAAACTGTTTTTT
CASKDTGNEKLFF
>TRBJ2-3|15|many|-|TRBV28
TGTGCCAGCCTTGGGGCGGAACAAGCCTCGGATACGCAGTATTTT
CASLGAEQASDTQYF
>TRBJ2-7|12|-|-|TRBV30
TGTGCCTGGGCCGGGACGACCTACGAGCAGTACTTC
CAWAGTTYEQYF
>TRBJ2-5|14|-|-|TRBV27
TGTGCCAGCAAACTATCGGGGGTCCAAGAGACCCAGTACTTC
CASKLSGVQETQYF
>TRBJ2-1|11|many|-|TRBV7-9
TGTGCCAGCAGCTTGGGAGATGAGCAGTTCTTC
CASSLGDEQFF
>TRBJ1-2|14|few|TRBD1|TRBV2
TGTGCCAGCAGCGAACAGGGGGTTAACTATGGCTACACCTTC
CASSEQGVNYGYTF
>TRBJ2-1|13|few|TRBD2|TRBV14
TGTGCCAGCAGCCACTCTCGGGGGGTTGAGCAGTTCTTC
CASSHSRGVEQFF
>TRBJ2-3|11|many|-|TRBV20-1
TGCAGTGCAGGACATAGGGATACGCAGTATTTT
CSAGHRDTQYF
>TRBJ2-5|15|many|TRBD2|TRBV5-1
TGCGCCAGCAGCCCTAGCGGGGGGCCAGGGGAGACCCAGTACTTC
CASSPSGGPGETQYF
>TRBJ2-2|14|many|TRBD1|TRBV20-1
TGCAGTGCTAGTAAACAGGGGGCAGCCGGGGAGCTGTTTTTT
CSASKQGAAGELFF
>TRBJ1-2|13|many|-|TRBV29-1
TGCAGCGCCTATGACCATCAGGGGCGAGGCTACACCTTC
CSAYDHQGRGYTF
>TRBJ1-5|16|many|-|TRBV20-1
TGCAGTGCTAGAGATAAGGCGGGGCAGTTGAATCAGCCCCAGCATTTT
CSARDKAGQLNQPQHF
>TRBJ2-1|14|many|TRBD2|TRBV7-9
TGTGCCAGCAGACTAGCGGGGGACACCAATGAGCAGTTCTTC
CASRLAGDTNEQFF
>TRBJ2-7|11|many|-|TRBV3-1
TGTGCCAGCAGCCAAACAAGCGAGCAGTACTTC
CASSQTSEQYF
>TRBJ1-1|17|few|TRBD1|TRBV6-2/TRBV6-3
TGTGCCAGCAGTTCTAACCGACAGGGAAGAATGAACACTGAAGCTTTCTTT
CASSSNRQGRMNTEAFF
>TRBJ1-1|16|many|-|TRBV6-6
TGTGCCAGCACTTCTCTCTCAGGGCTAGGGAACACTGAAGCTTTCTTT
CASTSLSGLGNTEAFF
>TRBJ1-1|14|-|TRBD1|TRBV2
TGTGCCAGCAGCGCGGACAGGGTTGGCACTGAAGCTTTCTTT
CASSADRVGTEAFF
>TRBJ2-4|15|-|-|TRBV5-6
TGTGCCAGCAGCTTACAAGAGCTAGCCAAAAACATTCAGTACTTC
CASSLQELAKNIQYF
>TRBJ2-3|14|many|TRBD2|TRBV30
TGTGCCTGGGCGCTAGCGGGGGCCACAGATACGCAGTATTTT
CAWALAGATDTQYF
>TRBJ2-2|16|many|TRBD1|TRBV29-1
TGCAGCGTTGGTCGCCCCGGGACAGGGTGGACCGGGGAGCTGTTTTTT
CSVGRPGTGWTGELFF
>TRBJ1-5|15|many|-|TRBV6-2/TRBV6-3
TGTGCCAGCAGTCTAGGACGGAATAGCAATCAGCCCCAGCATTTT
CASSLGRNSNQPQHF
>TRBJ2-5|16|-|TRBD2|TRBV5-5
TGTGCCAGCAGCCCGACTAGCGGGAGAGGTCAAGAGACCCAGTACTTC
CASSPTSGRGQETQYF
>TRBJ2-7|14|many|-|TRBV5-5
TGTGCCAGCAGCCCGGACGGCCTTCCCAACGAGCAGTACTTC
CASSPDGLPNEQYF
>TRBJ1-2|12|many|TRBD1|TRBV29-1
TGCAGCGGACAGGGTAGTAACTATGGCTACACCTTC
CSGQGSNYGYTF
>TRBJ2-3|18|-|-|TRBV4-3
TGCGCCAGCAGCCAAGAGGGGAGGGGGCGAAGATTCACAGATACGCAGTATTTT
CASSQEGRGRRFTDTQYF
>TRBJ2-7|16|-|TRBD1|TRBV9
TGTGCCAGCAGCGAGGCCCCGACAGGGAAGGCCTACGAGCAGTACTTC
CASSEAPTGKAYEQYF
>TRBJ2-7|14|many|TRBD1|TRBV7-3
TGTGCCAGCACCCCAGGGACAGGGTCGAGCGAGCAGTACTTC
CASTPGTGSSEQYF
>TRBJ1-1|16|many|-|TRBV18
TGTGCCAGCTCACCACCCGTCTTAGGGGCGAACACTGAAGCTTTCTTT
CASSPPVLGANTEAFF
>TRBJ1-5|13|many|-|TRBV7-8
TGTGCCAGCAGCTTAGCGGGGAGTCAGCCCCAGCATTTT
CASSLAGSQPQHF
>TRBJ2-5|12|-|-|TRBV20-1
TGCAGTGCTACCCCGGCGGCGGGGACCCAGTACTTC
CSATPAAGTQYF
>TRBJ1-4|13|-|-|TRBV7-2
TGTGCCAGCAGCCGAAGTGCGTGGGAAAAACTGTTTTTT
CASSRSAWEKLFF
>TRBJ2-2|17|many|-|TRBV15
TGTGCCACCAGCAGAGATCACACAGGAGTTTCGGCCGGGGAGCTGTTTTTT
CATSRDHTGVSAGELFF
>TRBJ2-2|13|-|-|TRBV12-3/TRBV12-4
TGTGCCAGCAGACAACTTAACACCGGGGAGCTGTTTTTT
CASRQLNTGELFF
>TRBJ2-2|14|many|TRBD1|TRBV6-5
TGTGCCAGCAGGCGGACAGGGGGCACCGGGGAGCTGTTTTTT
CASRRTGGTGELFF
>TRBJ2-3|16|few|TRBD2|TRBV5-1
TGCGCCAGCAGCTTGCGTTTAGCGGGAGGCACAGATACGCAGTATTTT
CASSLRLAGGTDTQYF
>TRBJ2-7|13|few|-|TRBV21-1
TGTGCCAGCAGCTATCAGGGTACCCACGAGCAGTACTTC
CASSYQGTHEQYF
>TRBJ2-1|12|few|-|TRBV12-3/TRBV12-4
TGTGCCAGCAGTTTTTCAGGTGTTATACGGTTCTTC
CASSFSGVIRFF
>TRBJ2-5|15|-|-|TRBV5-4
TGTGCCAGCAGCCAAGACCAGGGGTACCAAGAGACCCAGTACTTC
CASSQDQGYQETQYF
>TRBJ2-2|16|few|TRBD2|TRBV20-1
TGCAGTGCTAGTTCTGCAGCGGGAGTGGGTACCGGGGAGCTGTTTTTT
CSASSAAGVGTGELFF
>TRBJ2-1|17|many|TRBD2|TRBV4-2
TGTGCCAGCAGCCACCTTAGCGGGAACCCCGTGGACAATGAGCAGTTCTTC
CASSHLSGNPVDNEQFF
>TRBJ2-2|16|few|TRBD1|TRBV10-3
TGTGCCATCAGGCCACAGGGGGCGCTGGACACCGGGGAGCTGTTTTTT
CAIRPQGALDTGELFF